This TCR beta chain was captured in a study of T cells after yellow fever vaccination. Looked up from germline, CDR1 is DFQATT and CDR2 is SNEGSKA (reference sequence). V shed 6 bases and J 4 bases; nucleotides not matched to a gene: 8. The CDR3 has 14 amino acids. Study-wide points: The study noted that FACS-sorted repertoires could contain abundant clonotypes contaminating from the bulk population. The secondary response peaked faster, at day 5 versus 15, but was weaker.

TCRdb re-derived calls from the 5' RACE reads in MiXCR, one entry per CDR3 protein. The sample has 300,000 or so distinct CDR3 sequences, about 8.3% seen once; the top ten hold approximately 15%. This clonotype has more than one count but fewer than ten. Its antigen is not identified. The source was PBMCs, collected about 41 days after the first yellow fever vaccination. The chain uses TRBV20-1 and TRBJ2-7, with TRBD2 matching over 11 bases. The receptor comes from a man aged 18 to 30 who received the YFV17D yellow fever vaccine. The CDR3 protein is CSANRVAGGYEQYF. CDR3 nucleotide sequence: TGCAGTGCGAATCGTGTAGCGGGGGGGTACGAGCAGTACTTC.